The 14 T cell receptor beta chains below come from one sample, sequenced in a study of beta chain features in type 1 diabetes. The investigators reverse transcribed all of the isolated RNA, so they sequenced expressed TCRB transcripts. Assay used: immunoSEQ multiplex PCR; TCRdb lists only in-frame clones, some missing. The sample has 200,000 to 250,000 clones; around an eighth are singletons. Sequenced material: naive CD4+ T cells from blood. Every receptor here comes from a woman aged 40 to 50 in good health.

J is TRBJ1-3 and V is TRBV28, with TRBD1 as a possible D gene (5 bases). The CDR3 loop spans 14 amino acids. Germline V CDR1 and CDR2: MDHEN, SYDVKM. The ends were cut back, 3 bases at V and 3 bases at J, with 9 bases in the middle. Here the CDR3 reads CASSFQGFGNTIYF. For the CDR3, the DNA is TGTGCCAGCAGTTTCCAGGGTTTTGGAAACACCATATATTTT.

This clone was observed a few times. The chain is built from TRBV4-3 and TRBJ1-1; D not resolved. Per the germline V gene, CDR1 is LGHNA and CDR2 is YSLEER. This CDR3 has 15 residues. Trimming shortened V by 4 bases and J by 0 bases, and 12 bases separated the two germline ends. CDR3 sequence: CASSPQRILNTEAFF. The CDR3 DNA sequence: TGCGCCAGCAGCCCCCAGCGAATCTTGAACACTGAAGCTTTCTTT.

This clone was detected only a few times. The chain uses TRBV14 and TRBJ1-2, with D tentatively TRBD1 (6 bases). The CDR3 is 15 amino acids. With 5 bases removed from V and 6 bases from J, the gap between germline ends came to 19 bases. The V gene's germline CDR1 is SGHDN and CDR2 FVKESK. As DNA, the CDR3 is TGTGCCAGCAGCTTCCGTTTGACAGGTCGGAATGGCTACACCTTC. Protein sequence: CASSFRLTGRNGYTF.

The rearrangement uses TRBV7-2 and TRBJ1-5; TRBD1 aligns across 9 bases. This CDR3 region has 15 residues. The germline V gene encodes CDR1 SGHTA and CDR2 FQGNSA. Losses at the gene ends were 5 bases for V and 6 bases for J; bases not matched to a gene: 8. CDR3 coding DNA: TGTGCCAGCAGCACCCGGACAGGGGTGGGTCAGCCCCAGCATTTT. It is translated as CASSTRTGVGQPQHF.

This clone was seen a few times. V usage is TRBV15 and J usage is TRBJ2-1; 15 positions agree with TRBD2. The CDR3 runs to 20 residues. Per the germline V gene, CDR1 is LNHNV and CDR2 is YYDKDF (reference sequence). J gave up 0 bases and V 0 bases, and 6 bases lay outside the gene matches. The CDR3, as DNA: TGTGCCACCAGCAGAGATTTGGGACTAGCGGGGGGCCACTCCTACAATGAGCAGTTCTTC. This codes for CATSRDLGLAGGHSYNEQFF.

The chain combines TRBV5-1 with TRBJ2-1; 8 bases are a match to TRBD1. The CDR3 extends over 16 amino acids. The germline V gene has CDR1 SGHRS and CDR2 YFSETQ. J was trimmed by 6 bases and V by 0 bases; bases with no gene match: 8. The CDR3 DNA follows: TGCGCCAGCAGCTTGGCCGACAGGGGAATGGGCAATGAGCAGTTCTTC. It yields the protein CASSLADRGMGNEQFF.

There are a few counts of this clone. The chain has TRBV5-4 and TRBJ2-3, with 16 nucleotides matching TRBD2. This CDR3 has 19 amino acids. Germline loops: CDR1 SGHNT, CDR2 YYREEE (reference sequence). Trimming cost V 4 bases and J 0 bases; bases outside gene matches: 8. The CDR3 sequence: CASSAGTSGGDFSTDTQYF. CDR3 bases: TGTGCCAGCAGCGCGGGGACTAGCGGGGGGGACTTCAGCACAGATACGCAGTATTTT.

This clone was seen a handful of times. The chain combines TRBV6-1 with TRBJ2-5; D possibly corresponds to TRBD2 (6 bases). Trimming stripped 5 bases from V and 7 bases from J, with 20 bases between. Per the germline V gene, CDR1 is MNHNS and CDR2 is SASEGT. This CDR3 comprises 15 residues. This CDR3 is CASSQPGTLEGTQYF. CDR3 nucleotide sequence: TGTGCCAGCAGTCAACCCGGGACCTTGGAGGGGACCCAGTACTTC.

A few counts support this clone. This chain links TRBV10-1 with TRBJ1-4; D is possibly TRBD1 (5 bases). Germline V gene lookup returns CDR1 WNHNN and CDR2 SYGVQD (reference sequence). The CDR3 sequence is 14 residues long. Between the trimmed V and J ends, which lost 3 bases and 8 bases, there was a span of 13 bases. CDR3 amino acids: CASSDSRGTEKLFF. The CDR3 DNA sequence: TGCGCCAGCAGTGATTCTAGGGGAACGGAAAAACTGTTTTTT.

V gene TRBV18 combines with J gene TRBJ1-4; 7 bases align to TRBD1. The CDR3 runs to 15 residues. The V and J ends lost 0 bases and 5 bases, in that order; junction bases with no gene match: 3. Germline CDR1 reads KGHSH; CDR2 reads LQKENI. CDR3 in DNA: TGTGCCAGCTCACCACCCGGAGGGGGCAATGAAAAACTGTTTTTT. This translates into CASSPPGGGNEKLFF.

This clone was picked up a small number of times. The chain couples TRBV27 to TRBJ1-4, with 9 bases identical to TRBD1. Germline V CDR1 and CDR2: MNHEY, SMNVEV (reference sequence). The ends lost 6 bases at V and 3 bases at J; junction bases unmatched: 5. This CDR3 region has 15 residues. CDR3 amino acids: CASRTGGSANEKLFF. DNA of the CDR3: TGTGCCAGCAGGACAGGGGGTTCGGCTAATGAAAAACTGTTTTTT.

This clone appeared a few times. This chain joins TRBV7-2 and TRBJ2-3; TRBD1 matches 8 bases. The CDR3 totals 16 residues. Germline CDR1 and CDR2: SGHTA and FQGNSA. J was trimmed by 2 bases and V by 5 bases; bases with no gene match: 9. Here the CDR3 reads CASSPQGAQNTDTQYF. The CDR3 bases are TGTGCCAGCAGCCCGCAGGGGGCTCAAAACACAGATACGCAGTATTTT.

The sample holds a few counts of this clone. The rearrangement links TRBV11-2 to TRBJ1-1; D remains unclear. CDR1 is SGHAT, CDR2 FQNNGV, per germline. This CDR3 comprises 14 residues. Trimming cost V 5 bases and J 6 bases, with 16 bases left between them. The CDR3 DNA reads TGTGCCAGCAGCCCCATCGGAGGGTTGGCTGAAGCTTTCTTT. This sequence encodes CASSPIGGLAEAFF.

The V gene is TRBV6-4, the J gene TRBJ2-1, with 8 bases that match TRBD2. Germline CDR1 MRHNA, CDR2 SNTAGT. With V trimmed by 6 bases and J by 4 bases, 5 bases remained unmatched. The CDR3 spans 14 residues. CDR3 sequence: CASSRGGQYNEQFF. Written as DNA, the CDR3 is TGTGCCAGCAGCCGCGGGGGGCAGTACAATGAGCAGTTCTTC.